The 12 T cell receptor beta chains presented below share a single source sample, sequenced in a study of T cells in Graves' hyperthyroidism and ophthalmopathy. It was RNA transcripts that yielded the amplified TCR beta CDR3 regions. With the HTBI primer set, the TCR CDR3 went through a first round of RT-PCR. TCRdb redid the calling of the multiplex PCR reads with MiXCR, one entry per CDR3 protein. The table lists over 150,000 distinct CDR3 sequences, about a sixth of them singletons. The sequencing input was blood. The receptors come from a woman aged 50 to 65 with Graves' hyperthyroidism.

This clonotype has just a few counts. The chain couples TRBV7-9 to TRBJ2-1, with D unclear. Trimming left V 1 base short and J 9 bases short, with 7 bases between. Germline CDR1 and CDR2: SEHNR and FQNEAQ (reference sequence). This CDR3 comprises 12 residues. The CDR3 nucleotides are TGTGCCAGCAGCTTAGAAGGGCTTGAGCAGTTCTTC. Its translation: CASSLEGLEQFF.

The gene calls are TRBV28 and TRBJ1-4; possibly TRBD1 for D (5 bases). The germline CDR1 and CDR2 sequences are MDHEN and SYDVKM. This CDR3 region has 13 residues. V lost 6 bases, J lost 8 bases, and 13 bases lay in between. CDR3 nucleotide sequence: TGTGCCAGCAGGGGGCCGTTCGTGGAAAAACTGTTTTTT. Amino acid sequence: CASRGPFVEKLFF.

In its sample, this clonotype was seen many times. The chain has TRBV7-8 and TRBJ2-4; D is unclear. Per germline, CDR1 SGHVS and CDR2 FQNEAQ. The CDR3 loop spans 16 amino acids. The V gene lost 1 base and the J gene lost 3 bases, with 13 bases spanning the gap. CDR3 nucleotide sequence: TGTGCCAGCAGCTTAGTTCCCTCGGGCAACAAAAACATTCAGTACTTC. Translated: CASSLVPSGNKNIQYF.

The chain links TRBV6-1 to TRBJ1-5; D remains unclear. CDR1 is MNHNS and CDR2 is SASEGT in the germline V gene. The germline V and J ends were trimmed by 5 bases and 2 bases, with 7 bases remaining between them. This CDR3 has 13 amino acids. In nucleotides, the CDR3 is TGTGCCAGCAGTCATATACGCAATCAGCCCCAGCATTTT. This gives the protein CASSHIRNQPQHF.

This CDR3 is CASSRDRGYGYTF. Written as DNA, the CDR3 is TGTGCCAGCAGTCGTGACAGGGGTTATGGCTACACCTTC. The chain joins TRBV27 to TRBJ1-2; 8 positions agree with TRBD1. The CDR3 length is 13 residues. Germline V gene data show CDR1 as MNHEY and CDR2 as SMNVEV (reference sequence). V was clipped by 5 bases and J by 5 bases; unmatched bases: 4.

This clonotype was recorded at least ten times. This chain links TRBV12-3 or TRBV12-4 with TRBJ1-6; perhaps TRBD1 as D (5 bases). CDR3 length: 16 amino acids. The V end was cut by 4 bases, the J end by 4 bases, with 14 bases between. The CDR3 protein is CASSSGPFYYNSPLHF. The CDR3 nucleotides are TGTGCCAGCAGTTCGGGACCCTTCTATTATAATTCACCCCTCCACTTT.

This clonotype came up many times. The chain couples TRBV7-9 to TRBJ2-1; D perhaps matches TRBD2 (6 bases). The CDR3 extends over 16 amino acids. V was clipped by 5 bases and J by 4 bases, with 18 bases between them. The germline V gene encodes CDR1 SEHNR and CDR2 FQNEAQ (reference sequence). The CDR3 DNA reads as TGTGCCAGCAGCCCCATCGTGGGCGGGGCTTACAATGAGCAGTTCTTC. It encodes CASSPIVGGAYNEQFF.

The V gene is TRBV15, the J gene TRBJ2-3; 8 bases are shared with TRBD2. The CDR3 covers 17 residues. V lost 1 base and J lost 4; bases outside the gene matches: 10. CDR1 and CDR2 (germline): LNHNV, YYDKDF (reference sequence). CDR3 residues: CATSRVRAGVFPDTQYF. The CDR3 nucleotides read TGTGCCACCAGCAGAGTCCGAGCGGGAGTGTTCCCAGATACGCAGTATTTT.

The chain couples TRBV12-5 to TRBJ2-1; the match to TRBD1 covers 9 bases. V lost 1 base, J lost 5 bases, and 6 bases stayed unmatched. The CDR3 extends over 16 amino acids. Germline CDR1 is LGHNT and CDR2 is FRNRAP. The CDR3 region is CASGLGTGGVHNEQFF. The CDR3 nucleotides are TGTGCTAGTGGTTTGGGAACAGGGGGCGTCCACAATGAGCAGTTCTTC.

The sample holds many counts of this clonotype. The chain combines TRBV2 with TRBJ1-1; D ambiguous. Trimming took 1 base from V and 1 from J, leaving 10 bases between them. CDR3 size: 15 residues. Germline V CDR1 and CDR2: SNHLY, FYNNEI. The CDR3 loop is CASSEVLNGNTEAFF. The CDR3 DNA follows: TGTGCCAGCAGTGAAGTCTTAAACGGGAACACTGAAGCTTTCTTT.

This clonotype has ten or more counts. The chain has TRBV7-2 and TRBJ2-7; D ambiguous. In germline, CDR1 is SGHTA, CDR2 FQGNSA. The CDR3 runs 12 residues. Trimming pared 1 base from V and 4 bases from J, leaving 5 bases between. This CDR3 reads CASSLGAYEQYF. The CDR3 nucleotides are TGTGCCAGCAGCTTAGGGGCTTACGAGCAGTACTTC.

This clonotype occurred a few times. The CDR3 loop is CAWSPRRLAGDQETQYF. The CDR3 DNA is TGTGCCTGGAGTCCCCGAAGACTAGCGGGAGACCAAGAGACCCAGTACTTC. The V gene is TRBV30, the J gene TRBJ2-5; 12 bases line up with TRBD2. The V gene's germline CDR1 is GTSNPN and CDR2 SVGIG (reference sequence). The CDR3 is made up of 17 amino acids. The V and J ends lost 2 bases and 0 bases, in that order; junction bases with no gene match: 7.